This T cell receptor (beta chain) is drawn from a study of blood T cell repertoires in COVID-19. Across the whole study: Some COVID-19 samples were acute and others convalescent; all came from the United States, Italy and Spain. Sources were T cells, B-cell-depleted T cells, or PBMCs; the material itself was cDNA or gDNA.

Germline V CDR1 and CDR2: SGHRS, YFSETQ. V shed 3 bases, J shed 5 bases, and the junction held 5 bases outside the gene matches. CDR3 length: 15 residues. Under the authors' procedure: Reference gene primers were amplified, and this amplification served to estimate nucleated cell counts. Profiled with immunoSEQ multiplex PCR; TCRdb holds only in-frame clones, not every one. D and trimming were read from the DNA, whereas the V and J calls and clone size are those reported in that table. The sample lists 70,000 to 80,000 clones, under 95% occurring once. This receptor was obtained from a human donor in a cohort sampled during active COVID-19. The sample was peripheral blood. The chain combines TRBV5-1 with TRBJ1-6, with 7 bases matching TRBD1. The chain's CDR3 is CASSSGQLDNSPLHF. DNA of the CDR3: TGCGCCAGCAGCTCGGGACAGCTTGATAATTCACCCCTCCACTTT.